One and the same sample provided the 4 T cell receptor beta chains below, sequenced in a study of blood T cells in healthy people across ages. Alongside a J-beta primer mix, a sample-barcoded 5' primer served in a second PCR lasting roughly 7 to 12 cycles. Using its own MiXCR run on the 5' RACE reads, TCRdb lists one record per CDR3 protein. The sample has 450,000 to 600,000 distinct CDR3 sequences, approximately 26% seen once; the top ten hold 3% to 4%. These data are also associated with another study on T cells of mothers and their children.

The sample comprised blood. These receptors were collected from a boy younger than 10 in good health.

This clonotype was counted between two and nine times. The genes are TRBV2 and TRBJ1-4, with D unresolved. V lost 8 bases to trimming and J lost 7 bases, with 5 bases between them. The CDR3 runs 10 residues. The germline V gene encodes CDR1 SNHLY and CDR2 FYNNEI. The CDR3 spells CASGLEKLFF. CDR3 DNA sequence: TGTGCCAGCGGTCTTGAAAAACTGTTTTTT.

This chain joins TRBV7-8 and TRBJ2-5; D unclear. The CDR3 is made up of 16 amino acids. Looked up from germline, CDR1 is SGHVS and CDR2 is FQNEAQ. Trimming stripped 5 bases from V and 1 base from J, with 17 bases between. This CDR3 reads CASSPRFGKSQETQYF. CDR3 DNA: TGTGCCAGCAGCCCCCGCTTCGGCAAGAGCCAAGAGACCCAGTACTTC.

This chain links TRBV4-3 with TRBJ2-7, with no clear D. Looked up from germline, CDR1 is LGHNA and CDR2 is YSLEER. V lost 0 bases and J lost 5, with 8 bases in between. This CDR3 comprises 13 residues. The CDR3 spells CASSQDRRDEQYF. CDR3 in DNA: TGCGCCAGCAGCCAAGATCGCCGGGACGAGCAGTACTTC.

The chain links TRBV27 to TRBJ2-7; TRBD2 matches at 9 bases. Germline CDR1 MNHEY, CDR2 SMNVEV (reference sequence). V gave up 6 bases and J gave up 2 bases; unmatched junction bases: 5. The CDR3 is 14 amino acids. Written as DNA, the CDR3 is TGTGCCAGCAGAGAGCGGGGGGCGGCCTACGAGCAGTACTTC. Its protein is CASRERGAAYEQYF.